This T cell receptor (beta chain) is from a study of T-cell memory formation after mild COVID-19. Study background: Each donor largely had its own TCR clusters.

From the 5' RACE reads, TCRdb called clonotypes with MiXCR, one entry per CDR3 protein. The repertoire holds a few hundred thousand distinct CDR3 sequences, with 7% to 10% as singletons. Study-wide points: The study found balanced CD4/CD8 in clones contracting day 15 to 85 and a CD4+ lean in later expanders. That cross-reactive memory joined was suggested by some responding clones appearing in pre-infection memory.

This clonotype has at least ten counts. Its antigen is undetermined. Germline V gives CDR1 DFQATT, CDR2 SNEGSKA (reference sequence). This CDR3 comprises 16 residues. V lost 6 bases, J lost 7 bases, and 28 bases lay in between. The clonotype was recovered from a man younger than 35 who had mild COVID-19 (a few samples of this study predate the infection). Cell type and time point are not known. Source material: PBMCs or a T cell subset sorted from them (not recorded which). V and J are TRBV20-1 and TRBJ2-7, with a possible D match to TRBD2 (5 bases). The CDR3 is CSASRGSSSRAGEQYF. The DNA for the CDR3 is TGCAGTGCCTCCCGAGGGTCTAGCTCGAGGGCCGGGGAGCAGTACTTC.